This passage covers 26 T cell receptor beta chains from one sample sequenced in a study of long-term antiretroviral therapy in people with HIV. Survey level was the resolution at which the v3.0 immunoSEQ assay ran. Profiling relied on immunoSEQ multiplex PCR, and the TCRdb table lists in-frame clones only, not all of them. The repertoire holds approximately 30,000 clones, with around 83% as singletons. This sample comprised unsorted PBMCs, obtained 0.4 years after starting antiretroviral therapy. Receptor source: a man between 18 and 29 years old with HIV.

This chain uses TRBV5-8 with TRBJ1-1; D is unclear. Germline V gene lookup returns CDR1 SGHTS and CDR2 YDEGEE. This CDR3 is 14 amino acids long. Trimming removed 0 bases at V and 3 bases at J, with 9 bases between. CDR3 loop: CASSLGALDTEAFF. Written as DNA, the CDR3 is TGTGCCAGCAGCTTGGGGGCGCTGGACACTGAAGCTTTCTTT.

This clone appeared once. This chain connects TRBV5-1 to TRBJ2-5; 7 bases map to TRBD1. Germline V gene sequence: CDR1 SGHRS, CDR2 YFSETQ. The CDR3 length is 15 residues. J was trimmed by 5 bases and V by 4 bases; bases with no gene match: 11. The CDR3 region is CASSTRTGQGETQYF. CDR3 DNA sequence: TGCGCCAGCAGCACCCGGACAGGCCAGGGGGAGACCCAGTACTTC.

The chain's CDR3 is CASSLARQGDYGYTF. For the CDR3, the DNA is TGTGCCAGCAGCTTGGCCCGCCAGGGAGACTATGGCTACACCTTC. The chain is built from TRBV5-4 and TRBJ1-2; possibly TRBD1 for D (5 bases). CDR1 is SGHNT and CDR2 is YYREEE in the germline V gene (reference sequence). This CDR3 comprises 15 residues. V gave up 0 bases and J gave up 3 bases, with 12 bases separating them.

This chain joins TRBV27 and TRBJ2-2; D is unresolved. Germline assignment: CDR1 MNHEY and CDR2 SMNVEV (reference sequence). CDR3 size: 14 residues. V was clipped by 7 bases and J by 0 bases, with 9 bases between them. The DNA for the CDR3 is TGTGCCAGCACGGCCGGATCGAACACCGGGGAGCTGTTTTTT. It specifies CASTAGSNTGELFF.

This clone was detected only once. The rearrangement links TRBV9 to TRBJ2-1; 7 nucleotides agree with TRBD1. Losses at the gene ends were 4 bases for V and 0 bases for J; bases not matched to a gene: 4. Looked up from germline, CDR1 is SGDLS and CDR2 is YYNGEE. The CDR3 consists of 15 residues. The CDR3 bases are TGTGCCAGCAGCCCTAGGGACAGCTCCTACAATGAGCAGTTCTTC. Amino acid sequence: CASSPRDSSYNEQFF. The full variable domain, in which reference TRBV9 and TRBJ2-1 provide the parts outside the CDR3, is DSGVTQTPKHLITATGQRVTLRCSPRSGDLSVYWYQQSLDQGLQFLIQYYNGEERAKGNILERFSAQQFPDLHSELNLSSLELGDSALYFCASSPRDSSYNEQFFGPGTRLTVL.

The chain recombines TRBV19 with TRBJ1-1, with TRBD1 as a possible D gene (5 bases). The CDR3 contains 15 residues. The V end lost 4 bases, the J end lost 0 bases, and 12 bases lay between the germline ends. Germline values: CDR1 LNHDA, CDR2 SQIVND (reference sequence). CDR3 protein: CASSKARAMNTEAFF. CDR3 coding DNA: TGTGCCAGTAGTAAGGCCAGGGCCATGAACACTGAAGCTTTCTTT. The full variable domain, completed using reference TRBV19 and TRBJ1-1, is DGGITQSPKYLFRKEGQNVTLSCEQNLNHDAMYWYRQDPGQGLRLIYYSQIVNDFQKGDIAEGYSVSREKKESFPLTVTSAQKNPTAFYLCASSKARAMNTEAFFGQGTRLTVV.

The chain joins TRBV27 to TRBJ2-7; D is ambiguous. The CDR3 has 12 residues. Trimming left V 6 bases short and J 1 base short, with 7 bases between. CDR1 and CDR2 (germline): MNHEY, SMNVEV (reference sequence). The CDR3: CASRASSYEQYF. The CDR3, as DNA: TGTGCCAGCAGAGCCTCGTCCTACGAGCAGTACTTC.

As concerns this clone: The sample carries other DNA sequences with the same CDR3. J is TRBJ1-1 and V is TRBV9; 7 positions agree with TRBD1. Germline V gene data show CDR1 as SGDLS and CDR2 as YYNGEE. The trim removed 4 bases at V and 7 bases at J, leaving 4 bases unmatched. CDR3 length: 12 amino acids. The CDR3 sequence: CASSLGQDEAFF. CDR3 sequence (DNA): TGTGCCAGCAGCCTCGGACAGGATGAAGCTTTCTTT. Variable domain in full (rest from reference TRBV9 and TRBJ1-1): DSGVTQTPKHLITATGQRVTLRCSPRSGDLSVYWYQQSLDQGLQFLIQYYNGEERAKGNILERFSAQQFPDLHSELNLSSLELGDSALYFCASSLGQDEAFFGQGTRLTVV.

The chain uses TRBV13 and TRBJ1-1; D possibly corresponds to TRBD1 (6 bases). This CDR3 contains 15 residues. Germline CDR1 and CDR2: PRHDT and FYEKMQ (reference sequence). Trimming took off 4 bases at V and 1 base at J, with 13 bases between the two ends. The CDR3 nucleotides read TGTGCCAGCAGCTACCCCGAGGGGGGGAACACTGAAGCTTTCTTT. Translated, it gives CASSYPEGGNTEAFF.

This clone was observed once. This chain connects TRBV6-6 to TRBJ2-7, with D perhaps matching TRBD2 (5 bases). The CDR3 is 14 residues long. Germline V gene data show CDR1 as MNHNY and CDR2 as SVGAGI (reference sequence). Trimming stripped 0 bases from V and 3 bases from J, with 9 bases between. The DNA of the CDR3 is TGTGCCAGCAGTTACTCGGGTGAGGGCTACGAGCAGTACTTC. Translating gives CASSYSGEGYEQYF.

The chain uses TRBV6-1 and TRBJ1-6; 9 bases align to TRBD1. This CDR3 has 15 amino acids. With 4 bases clipped from V and 8 bases from J, the junction kept 6 bases outside the gene matches. The germline V gene encodes CDR1 MNHNS and CDR2 SASEGT. This CDR3 reads CASSGSGTGYSPLHF. DNA for the CDR3: TGTGCCAGCAGTGGTTCCGGGACAGGGTATTCACCCCTCCACTTT.

The rearrangement uses TRBV6-1 and TRBJ2-7; D gene unclear. The CDR3 covers 15 residues. The V gene lost 2 bases and the J gene lost 2 bases, with 13 bases spanning the gap. Germline V gene lookup returns CDR1 MNHNS and CDR2 SASEGT. CDR3 protein: CASSELNGSTYEQYF. DNA for the CDR3: TGTGCCAGCAGTGAACTCAACGGGTCGACCTACGAGCAGTACTTC.

The J gene is TRBJ1-1, the V gene TRBV20-1; tentatively, D is TRBD1 (5 bases). Germline CDR1 DFQATT, CDR2 SNEGSKA (reference sequence). Trimming left V 3 bases short and J 8 bases short, with 10 bases between. The CDR3 has 11 residues. The CDR3 sequence: CSASIGAEAFF. The CDR3 DNA sequence: TGCAGTGCTAGCATCGGGGCGGAAGCTTTCTTT.

The chain has TRBV11-2 and TRBJ2-7; possibly TRBD2 for D (5 bases). Germline V gene data show CDR1 as SGHAT and CDR2 as FQNNGV. Trimming removed 5 bases at V and 4 bases at J, with 18 bases between. This CDR3 has 15 residues. CDR3 in amino acids: CASSPRPEGRYEQYF. CDR3 nucleotides: TGTGCCAGCAGCCCCCGCCCAGAGGGAAGGTACGAGCAGTACTTC.

The V and J genes are TRBV19 and TRBJ2-7; TRBD2 matches 7 bases. Germline values: CDR1 LNHDA, CDR2 SQIVND (reference sequence). J lost 7 bases, V lost 6 bases, and 6 bases had no gene match. This CDR3 contains 12 residues. CDR3 in amino acids: CASSDGGGEQYF. The DNA for the CDR3 is TGTGCCAGTAGCGACGGCGGGGGAGAGCAGTACTTC.

The rearrangement uses TRBV5-1 and TRBJ2-7; 10 positions agree with TRBD1. Germline V gene sequence: CDR1 SGHRS, CDR2 YFSETQ. The V segment lost 4 bases and the J segment 0 bases; nucleotides outside the gene matches: 4. CDR3 length equals 15 residues. The CDR3 bases are TGCGCCAGCAGCCTGGGGACAGGGGTCTCCTACGAGCAGTACTTC. This gives the protein CASSLGTGVSYEQYF.

DNA for the CDR3: TGTGCCATCACCGGGACTAGCGGGAACAGCAATGAGCAGTTCTTC. Protein product: CAITGTSGNSNEQFF. The chain has TRBV10-3 and TRBJ2-1; TRBD2 matches at 13 bases. With 7 bases clipped from V and 6 bases from J, the junction kept 6 bases outside the gene matches. Looked up from germline, CDR1 is ENHRY and CDR2 is SYGVKD. This CDR3 is built from 15 residues.

This clone turned up a few times. This chain joins TRBV6-1 and TRBJ1-1; D gene uncertain. Germline V gene lookup returns CDR1 MNHNS and CDR2 SASEGT. The CDR3 spans 17 residues. The ends were cut back, 1 base at V and 2 bases at J, with 17 bases in the middle. CDR3 loop: CASSEEDGPRLNTEAFF. The CDR3 bases are TGTGCCAGCAGTGAAGAGGACGGACCCAGACTCAACACTGAAGCTTTCTTT.

This chain links TRBV4-1 with TRBJ2-7; D perhaps matches TRBD1 (5 bases). This CDR3 spans 15 amino acids. V gave up 2 bases and J gave up 0 bases, with 11 bases separating them. CDR1 and CDR2 from the germline V gene are MGHRA and YSYEKL. CDR3 sequence (DNA): TGCGCCAGCAGCCAACAGGGCAGCAACTCCTACGAGCAGTACTTC. Translating it yields CASSQQGSNSYEQYF.

The rearrangement joins TRBV10-1 to TRBJ2-1; TRBD2 agrees at 9 bases. Unmatched junction bases numbered 4, after V lost 0 bases and J lost 16 bases. Per germline, CDR1 WNHNN and CDR2 SYGVQD (reference sequence). The CDR3 sequence is 12 residues long. The DNA of the CDR3 is TGCGCCAGCAGTGAGTCGAGGACTAGCGTCTTCTTC. Protein product: CASSESRTSVFF.

The CDR3 nucleotides read TGTGCCAGCAGCGGAGGGGGCCTCACTGAAGCTTTCTTT. This translates into CASSGGGLTEAFF. The chain uses TRBV9 and TRBJ1-1; 7 bases line up with TRBD1. This CDR3 is 13 amino acids long. The trim removed 3 bases at V and 4 bases at J, leaving 3 bases unmatched. CDR1 SGDLS and CDR2 YYNGEE come from the germline V gene.

This clone was picked up a small number of times. This rearrangement joins TRBV5-1 to TRBJ2-7; D tentatively fits TRBD1 or TRBD2 (6 bases each). There are 14 residues in the CDR3. Germline CDR1 SGHRS, CDR2 YFSETQ. The V end lost 1 base, the J end lost 4 bases, and 12 bases lay between the germline ends. The CDR3 is CASSLMGGAYEQYF. The CDR3 coding sequence is TGCGCCAGCAGCTTGATGGGGGGCGCGTACGAGCAGTACTTC.

The J gene is TRBJ2-4, the V gene TRBV9, with 9 bases identical to TRBD2. V lost 0 bases to trimming and J lost 1 base; unmatched junction nucleotides: 5. The germline CDR1 and CDR2 sequences are SGDLS and YYNGEE. The CDR3 extends over 17 amino acids. The CDR3 nucleotides are TGTGCCAGCAGCGTAGGCGAGCGGGAGGAGGCCAAAAACATTCAGTACTTC. This translates into CASSVGEREEAKNIQYF. Full variable domain (rest looked up from reference TRBV9 and TRBJ2-4): DSGVTQTPKHLITATGQRVTLRCSPRSGDLSVYWYQQSLDQGLQFLIQYYNGEERAKGNILERFSAQQFPDLHSELNLSSLELGDSALYFCASSVGEREEAKNIQYFGAGTRLSVL.

This clone was counted between two and nine times. This chain links TRBV2 with TRBJ2-7; D remains ambiguous. Trimming cost V 4 bases and J 2 bases, with 15 bases left between them. The length of the CDR3 is 15 residues. The V gene's germline CDR1 is SNHLY and CDR2 FYNNEI. The CDR3 spells CASSVSRVFPYEQYF. The CDR3 nucleotides read TGTGCCAGCAGTGTAAGTCGAGTATTTCCCTACGAGCAGTACTTC.

CDR3 in DNA: TGTGCCAGCAGTGACACGGACAGCCTCCAAGAGACCCAGTACTTC. Its protein is CASSDTDSLQETQYF. The chain couples TRBV25-1 to TRBJ2-5; D might be TRBD1 (6 bases). The V end lost 3 bases, the J end lost 1 base, and 12 bases lay between the germline ends. The CDR3 totals 15 residues. Germline V gives CDR1 MGHDK, CDR2 SYGVNS.

V is TRBV9 and J is TRBJ2-1; 7 nucleotides align to TRBD1. This CDR3 spans 12 amino acids. CDR1 and CDR2 (germline): SGDLS, YYNGEE. The V gene end was trimmed by 2 bases and the J gene end by 10 bases; junction bases not matched to a gene: 3. The CDR3 coding sequence is TGTGCCAGCAGCGTGAGGGGGCGAGAGCAGTTCTTC. It codes for CASSVRGREQFF.